The TCR beta chain under discussion was sequenced for a study of cytotoxic CD8 clonotypes in ibrutinib-treated CLL. At the level of the study: Complete response was seen in 2 patients and partial in approximately 24; 12 progressed and about 15 stayed remitted after a median roughly 70 months.

Using immunoSEQ multiplex PCR, the repertoire was profiled, and TCRdb retains in-frame clones only, with some absent. The sample shows about 160,000 clones, about four fifths of them seen only once. This clone showed up just a few times. Its antigen is as yet unknown. Study-level results: Contraction or stability on treatment characterized the public clonotypes, which were uncommon.

Losses at the gene ends were 4 bases for V and 1 base for J; bases not matched to a gene: 7. Germline CDR1 and CDR2: MNHEY and SMNVEV (reference sequence). There are 17 residues in the CDR3. The V and J genes are TRBV27 and TRBJ1-5; 10 bases map to TRBD1. The source is a human donor with chronic lymphocytic leukemia. The sample here was PBMCs, taken after 12 months of ibrutinib treatment. CDR3 region: CASSSTPGQGSNQPQHF. CDR3 nucleotide sequence: TGTGCCAGCAGTTCAACACCGGGACAGGGGAGCAATCAGCCCCAGCATTTT.